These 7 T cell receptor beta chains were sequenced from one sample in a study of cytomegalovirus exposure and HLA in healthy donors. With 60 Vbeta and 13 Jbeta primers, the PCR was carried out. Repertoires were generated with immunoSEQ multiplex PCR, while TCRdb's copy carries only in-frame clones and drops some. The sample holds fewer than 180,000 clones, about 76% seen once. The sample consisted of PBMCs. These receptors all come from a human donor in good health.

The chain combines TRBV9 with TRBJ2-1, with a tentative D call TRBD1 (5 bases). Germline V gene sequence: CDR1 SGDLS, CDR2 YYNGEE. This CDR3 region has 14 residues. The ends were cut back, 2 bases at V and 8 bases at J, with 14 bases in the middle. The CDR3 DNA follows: TGTGCCAGCAGCGTTCCCAGGGAACGTGATGAGCAGTTCTTC. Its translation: CASSVPRERDEQFF.

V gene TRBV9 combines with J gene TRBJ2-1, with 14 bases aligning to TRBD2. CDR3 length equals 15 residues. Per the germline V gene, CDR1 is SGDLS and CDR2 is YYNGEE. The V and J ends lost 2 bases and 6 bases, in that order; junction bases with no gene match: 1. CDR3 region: CASSVTSGRANEQFF. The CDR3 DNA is TGTGCCAGCAGCGTGACTAGCGGGAGGGCCAATGAGCAGTTCTTC.

Here the CDR3 reads CASLAENTEAFF. The CDR3 DNA follows: TGCGCCAGCCTAGCTGAGAACACTGAAGCTTTCTTT. The chain has TRBV4-1 and TRBJ1-1; no definite D call. The CDR3 loop spans 12 amino acids. V was clipped by 8 bases and J by 1 base, with 8 bases between them. Germline V gene sequence: CDR1 MGHRA, CDR2 YSYEKL.

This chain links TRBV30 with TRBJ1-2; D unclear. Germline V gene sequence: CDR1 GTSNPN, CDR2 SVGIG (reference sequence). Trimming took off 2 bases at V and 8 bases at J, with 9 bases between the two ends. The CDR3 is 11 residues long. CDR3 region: CAWSTWAGYTF. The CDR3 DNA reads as TGTGCCTGGAGTACGTGGGCGGGCTACACCTTC.

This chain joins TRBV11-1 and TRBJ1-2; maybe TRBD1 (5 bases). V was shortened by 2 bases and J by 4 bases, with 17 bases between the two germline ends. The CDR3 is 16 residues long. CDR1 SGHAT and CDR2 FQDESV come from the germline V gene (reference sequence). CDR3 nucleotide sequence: TGTGCCAGCAGCTTAAGCCGGGGGTCGGAGGGCTATGGCTACACCTTC. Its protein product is CASSLSRGSEGYGYTF.

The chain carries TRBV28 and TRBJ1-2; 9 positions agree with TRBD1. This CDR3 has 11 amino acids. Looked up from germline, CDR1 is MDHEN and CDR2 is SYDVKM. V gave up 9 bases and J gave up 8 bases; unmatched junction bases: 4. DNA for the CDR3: TGTGCCAGTAGCACAGGGGGCGGCTACACCTTC. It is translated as CASSTGGGYTF.

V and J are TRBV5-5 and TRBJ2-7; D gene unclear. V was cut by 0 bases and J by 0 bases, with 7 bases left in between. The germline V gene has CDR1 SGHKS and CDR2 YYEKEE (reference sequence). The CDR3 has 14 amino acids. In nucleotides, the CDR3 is TGTGCCAGCAGCTTGGATGGCATCTCCTACGAGCAGTACTTC. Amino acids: CASSLDGISYEQYF.